This is a list of T cell receptor beta chains from one sample in a study of T cell repertoires in cytomegalovirus infection. TCRdb itself ran the reads through MiXCR, one entry per CDR3 protein. In the table there are under 200,000 distinct CDR3 sequences, 28% of which are singletons. The sample comprised PBMCs. The receptors come from a human donor in good health (CMV status not recorded). Some clones in this sample may be carry-over from other donors' samples. Each CDR3 is given with its conserved first and last residue. D genes are given only for firm matches. Clone size, where shown, is once, few, many, or a class for clones that have expanded.

d_call | j_call | v_call | clone_size | cdr3_length | cdr3_aa | cdr3_nt
NA | TRBJ2-3 | TRBV6-6 | few | 14 | CASSYSAGTDTQYF | TGTGCCAGCAGTTACTCAGCCGGAACAGATACGCAGTATTTT
NA | TRBJ1-2 | TRBV7-2 | few | 13 | CASSLGQLYGYTF | TGTGCCAGCAGCTTAGGACAGCTCTATGGCTACACCTTC
NA | TRBJ1-1 | TRBV29-1 | NA | 13 | CSASGGGNTEAFF | TGCAGCGCTTCTGGGGGGGGAAACACTGAAGCTTTCTTT
NA | TRBJ2-2 | TRBV2 | NA | 14 | CASKGGANTGELFF | TGTGCCAGCAAAGGGGGGGCGAACACCGGGGAGCTGTTTTTT
NA | TRBJ2-7 | TRBV7-2 | NA | 14 | CASSLEAVTHEQYF | TGTGCCAGCAGCCTTGAGGCTGTAACCCACGAGCAGTACTTC
NA | TRBJ1-5 | TRBV7-8 | few | 12 | CASSLGGEPQHF | TGTGCCAGCAGCTTAGGAGGGGAGCCCCAGCATTTT
NA | TRBJ1-1 | TRBV12-3/TRBV12-4 | once | 15 | CASSADQGENTEAFF | TGTGCCAGCAGTGCTGATCAGGGAGAGAACACTGAAGCTTTCTTT
NA | TRBJ1-2 | TRBV29-1 | few | 12 | CSVPTGFGGYTF | TGCAGCGTTCCAACAGGGTTCGGCGGCTACACCTTC
NA | TRBJ1-1 | TRBV7-8 | many | 16 | CASSLGGTGGTPEAFF | TGTGCCAGCAGCTTAGGGGGTACAGGAGGGACTCCTGAAGCTTTCTTT
NA | TRBJ1-4 | TRBV7-2 | many | 13 | CASSSLGSGKLFF | TGTGCCAGCAGCTCCCTGGGAAGCGGAAAACTGTTTTTT
NA | TRBJ2-3 | TRBV2 | few | 15 | CASLRPDGFTDTQYF | TGTGCCAGCTTACGACCGGACGGATTCACAGATACGCAGTATTTT
TRBD1 | TRBJ2-5 | TRBV7-2 | many | 15 | CASSLGQGMQETQYF | TGTGCCAGCAGCTTGGGACAGGGGATGCAAGAGACCCAGTACTTC
NA | TRBJ1-1 | TRBV29-1 | few | 14 | CSVERKGRTTEAFF | TGCAGCGTTGAAAGGAAGGGGAGAACGACTGAAGCTTTCTTT
NA | TRBJ1-2 | TRBV12-5 | NA | 16 | CASGLVHGGSNYGYTF | TGTGCTAGTGGTTTGGTACATGGGGGGAGCAACTATGGCTACACCTTC
NA | TRBJ2-1 | TRBV7-3 | NA | 15 | CASSLVGGLGNEQFF | TGTGCCAGCAGCCTCGTCGGGGGTCTCGGGAATGAGCAGTTCTTC
NA | TRBJ2-1 | TRBV7-4 | few | 13 | CASSSVPNHEQFF | TGTGCCAGCAGCTCTGTCCCGAATCATGAGCAGTTCTTC
NA | TRBJ2-5 | TRBV7-2 | NA | 13 | CASSKRDWETQYF | TGTGCCAGCAGCAAGAGGGACTGGGAGACCCAGTACTTC
NA | TRBJ1-1 | TRBV7-2 | many | 13 | CASSLRGLTEAFF | TGTGCCAGCAGCTTAAGAGGGTTGACTGAAGCTTTCTTT
NA | TRBJ2-7 | TRBV10-2 | many | 14 | CASSESVSRQGQYF | TGCGCCAGCAGTGAGTCAGTATCCCGGCAGGGGCAGTACTTC
NA | TRBJ2-1 | TRBV19 | NA | 14 | CASSIIASNNEQFF | TGTGCCAGTAGTATTATCGCCAGTAACAATGAGCAGTTCTTC
TRBD1 | TRBJ2-7 | TRBV7-8 | NA | 14 | CASSQDRETGEQYF | TGTGCCAGCAGCCAAGACAGGGAGACCGGCGAGCAGTACTTC
NA | TRBJ2-5 | TRBV19 | NA | 14 | CASKRVQGGETQYF | TGTGCCAGTAAGAGGGTACAGGGAGGAGAGACCCAGTACTTC